The 31 T cell receptor beta chains presented below share a single source sample, sequenced in a study of graft-versus-host responses after intestinal transplantation (dated by TCRdb to the early 2020s). Library preparation used the immunoSEQ multiplex PCR assay. The source is immuneACCESS, and TCRdb retained only in-frame sequences with V and J called. Part of the clones is not carried over; for the studies checked, unresolved V genes explain less than half of this, and the remainder is unexplained. The sample records about 17,000 clones, almost 80% of which are singletons. 7.8% of the sample belongs to the ten largest clones. Intraepithelial and lamina propria lymphocytes were isolated from graft specimens using dithiothreitol, EDTA incubations and collagenase D digestion. Sample: ileum tissue, taken about 430 days after intestinal transplant. These receptors all come from a human patient who received an intestinal transplant, so some T cells may come from the graft donor.

The rearrangement uses TRBV18 and TRBJ1-4; the match to TRBD1 covers 8 bases. From germline, CDR1 is KGHSH and CDR2 LQKENI. CDR3 size: 16 residues. V lost 1 base and J lost 6; bases outside the gene matches: 7. CDR3 protein: CASSPLVGQADEKLFF. CDR3 nucleotides: TGTGCCAGCTCACCACTAGTGGGACAGGCGGATGAAAAACTGTTTTTT.

The gene calls are TRBV5-1 and TRBJ2-5; TRBD1 is a possible D gene (5 bases). The DNA end lines up better with TRBJ2-7; the J call may be wrong. The CDR3 is 15 residues long. Germline-derived CDR1 and CDR2 are SGHRS and YFSETQ. CDR3 DNA sequence: TGCGCCAGCAGCTTGGGTCCAGGCAGGGCTGGCGAGCAGTACTTC. The encoded protein is CASSLGPGRAGEQYF.

The V call is TRBV19, the J call TRBJ2-5, with 9 bases aligning to TRBD1. Trimming took 0 bases from V and 5 from J; bases not matched to a gene: 10. This CDR3 comprises 17 residues. CDR1 and CDR2 from the germline V gene are LNHDA and SQIVND (reference sequence). CDR3 loop: CASSIEYGGQGRETQYF. The DNA for the CDR3 is TGTGCCAGTAGTATAGAGTATGGGGGACAGGGCAGGGAGACCCAGTACTTC.

The rearrangement uses TRBV27 and TRBJ2-3; D is possibly TRBD2 (5 bases). V was cut by 10 bases and J by 5 bases, with 7 bases left in between. CDR1 and CDR2 from the germline V gene are MNHEY and SMNVEV (reference sequence). This CDR3 spans 10 amino acids. The CDR3 loop reads CATRGDTQYF. The DNA for the CDR3 is TGTGCCACCCGGGGAGATACGCAGTATTTT.

V gene TRBV5-6 combines with J gene TRBJ1-1; no definite D call. The CDR3 has 13 amino acids. The germline gives CDR1 SGHDT, CDR2 YYEEEE. The germline V and J ends were trimmed by 2 bases and 4 bases, with 9 bases remaining between them. CDR3: CASSFSGPTEAFF. CDR3 sequence (DNA): TGTGCCAGCAGCTTCTCAGGCCCCACTGAAGCTTTCTTT.

V and J are TRBV10-3 and TRBJ1-5; the match to TRBD1 covers 8 bases. After removal of 4 bases from V and 4 bases from J, the junction contained 3 bases not matched to a gene. The CDR3 consists of 14 residues. Germline CDR1 ENHRY, CDR2 SYGVKD. The CDR3, as DNA: TGTGCCATCAGTGGGGGGACAGGTAATCAGCCCCAGCATTTT. Protein sequence: CAISGGTGNQPQHF.

The chain combines TRBV2 with TRBJ2-1; the D call may be TRBD1 or TRBD2 (5 bases each). CDR1 and CDR2 (germline): SNHLY, FYNNEI. V dropped 7 bases and J dropped 7 bases, with 17 bases sitting between them. The CDR3 loop spans 14 amino acids. The chain's CDR3 is CASKRGPSENEQFF. The CDR3 DNA sequence: TGTGCCAGCAAGAGGGGACCCTCCGAGAATGAGCAGTTCTTC.

The chain has TRBV19 and TRBJ1-6, with 8 positions matching TRBD1. V was clipped by 5 bases and J by 7 bases; unmatched bases: 7. This CDR3 has 15 amino acids. Germline V gene lookup returns CDR1 LNHDA and CDR2 SQIVND (reference sequence). The CDR3 protein is CASSSDSGGNSPLHF. CDR3 coding DNA: TGTGCCAGTAGTTCCGACTCAGGGGGCAATTCACCCCTCCACTTT.

Concerning this clone itself: The junction departs from germline at one end; a sequencing error may be responsible. The V call is TRBV5-1, the J call TRBJ1-4; no definite D call. Germline V CDR1 and CDR2: SGHRS, YFSETQ. The CDR3 spans 14 residues. DNA of the CDR3: TGCGCCAGCAGCTTTGGCCAGCGAAATGAAAAACTGCTTTTT. Translating it yields CASSFGQRNEKLLF.

J is TRBJ1-4 and V is TRBV25-1; TRBD1 might be the D (5 bases). This CDR3 spans 14 amino acids. The V gene lost 10 bases and the J gene lost 7 bases, with 19 bases spanning the gap. Germline V gene lookup returns CDR1 MGHDK and CDR2 SYGVNS. The CDR3 here is CATSDRSGGEKLFF. The CDR3 bases are TGTGCCACATCCGACCGTTCGGGGGGTGAAAAACTGTTTTTT. Full variable domain (missing parts from reference TRBV25-1 and TRBJ1-4): EADIYQTPRYLVIGTGKKITLECSQTMGHDKMYWYQQDPGMELHLIHYSYGVNSTEKGDLSSESTVSRIRTEHFPLTLESARPSHTSQYLCATSDRSGGEKLFFGSGTQLSVL.

The chain combines TRBV21-1 with TRBJ1-1. TRBV21-1 is tagged as a pseudogene. The CDR3 is 14 residues long. CDR3 DNA sequence: TGTGCCAGCAGCCCCCCCGGGGGGGACACTGAAGCTTTCTTT. This sequence encodes CASSPPGGDTEAFF.

About this clone itself: Mismatch with germline at one junction end may stem from a read error. J is TRBJ1-3 and V is TRBV11-2, with a tentative D call TRBD1 (5 bases). Germline lookup yields CDR1 SGHAT and CDR2 FQNNGV. CDR3 size: 14 residues. In DNA form, the CDR3 reads TGTGCCGGCAGCAACCAGGGCTCTGGAAACACCATATATTTT. Its protein is CAGSNQGSGNTIYF.

This chain links TRBV19 with TRBJ2-7, with 7 bases lining up with TRBD2. In germline, CDR1 is LNHDA, CDR2 SQIVND (reference sequence). Losses at the gene ends were 3 bases for V and 2 bases for J; bases not matched to a gene: 10. The CDR3 is 16 residues long. The CDR3 sequence: CASSMRGTTYPYEQYF. CDR3 DNA sequence: TGTGCCAGTAGTATGCGTGGGACTACCTACCCCTACGAGCAGTACTTC.

The chain carries TRBV4-1 and TRBJ1-1; tentatively, D is TRBD1 (6 bases). V was trimmed by 0 bases and J by 1 base, leaving 9 bases between them. Germline V gives CDR1 MGHRA, CDR2 YSYEKL. This CDR3 region has 15 residues. The CDR3 nucleotides read TGCGCCAGCAGCCAAGATGGGGGCGGGAACACTGAAGCTTTCTTT. Translation: CASSQDGGGNTEAFF.

This clone was observed a handful of times. The chain has TRBV5-5 and TRBJ2-3; unclear D gene. With 4 bases removed from V and 2 bases from J, the gap between germline ends came to 14 bases. The germline V gene has CDR1 SGHKS and CDR2 YYEKEE (reference sequence). The CDR3 has 15 amino acids. CDR3 protein: CASSPRVSATDTQYF. CDR3 in DNA: TGTGCCAGCAGCCCCCGAGTGTCAGCCACAGATACGCAGTATTTT. Together with reference TRBV5-5 and TRBJ2-3, the CDR3 gives the full variable domain: DAGVTQSPTHLIKTRGQQVTLRCSPISGHKSVSWYQQVLGQGPQFIFQYYEKEERGRGNFPDRFSARQFPNYSSELNVNALLLGDSALYLCASSPRVSATDTQYFGPGTRLTVL.

This clone has a single count. The chain employs TRBV5-3 and TRBJ1-3, with 7 nucleotides matching TRBD1. TRBV5-3 is reported as an ORF; its role is uncertain. Trimming at V came to 0 bases and at J to 3 bases, leaving 0 bases not matched to a gene. The CDR3 is made up of 14 amino acids. As DNA, the CDR3 is TGTGCCAGAAGCTTGGACAGGGGTGGAAACACCATATATTTT. It translates to CARSLDRGGNTIYF.

The chain couples TRBV20-1 to TRBJ2-5; no firm D call. The assigned J gene may be wrong: the sequence end matches TRBJ2-7 better. The CDR3 spans 10 residues. Germline V gene data show CDR1 as DFQATT and CDR2 as SNEGSKA (reference sequence). CDR3 DNA: TGCAGTGCTAGAGCCGGCGAGCAGTACTTC. This codes for CSARAGEQYF.

The chain recombines TRBV7-8 with TRBJ2-5, with 7 positions matching TRBD1. Germline CDR1 and CDR2: SGHVS and FQNEAQ. Germline trimming cut 5 bases from V and 5 bases from J; bases unmatched to any gene: 11. The CDR3 loop spans 15 amino acids. As DNA, the CDR3 is TGTGCCAGCAGCGCGCCAGGGGGTTTTTCGGAGACCCAGTACTTC. Protein product: CASSAPGGFSETQYF.

The chain combines TRBV30 with TRBJ2-7, with TRBD1 matching over 8 bases. The J segment lost 0 bases and the V segment lost 5 bases, leaving 3 bases of the junction unmatched. The CDR3 loop spans 13 amino acids. Germline assignment: CDR1 GTSNPN and CDR2 SVGIG (reference sequence). The CDR3 is CAWAGTGSYEQYF. The CDR3 DNA is TGTGCCTGGGCCGGGACAGGCTCCTACGAGCAGTACTTC.

This clone was seen once. One end of the junction is discordant with germline, which a read error may explain. The sample carries other DNA sequences with the same CDR3. CDR3 sequence: CASRGVRNSPLHF. The CDR3 DNA sequence: TGCGCCAGCAGGGGAGTCAGGAATTCACCCCTCCACTTT. The chain has TRBV7-6 and TRBJ1-6; tentative D call: TRBD1 (6 bases). The CDR3 runs to 13 residues. In germline, CDR1 is SGHVS, CDR2 FNYEAQ.

This chain connects TRBV9 to TRBJ2-3; 14 nucleotides align to TRBD2. The CDR3 has 16 residues. J lost 3 bases, V lost 3 bases, and 3 bases had no gene match. Germline V CDR1 and CDR2: SGDLS, YYNGEE. CDR3 loop: CASSGTSGGSTDTQYF. Here the CDR3 DNA reads TGTGCCAGCAGCGGGACTAGCGGGGGGAGTACAGATACGCAGTATTTT.

V gene TRBV6-6 combines with J gene TRBJ1-5; TRBD1 matches 8 bases. CDR1 and CDR2 (germline): MNHNY, SVGAGI (reference sequence). With 4 bases clipped from V and 6 bases from J, the junction kept 8 bases outside the gene matches. The CDR3 is 15 amino acids. Here the CDR3 DNA reads TGTGCCAGCAGTTCCACAGGGGGTACGGTTCAGCCCCAGCATTTT. Translated, it gives CASSSTGGTVQPQHF.

V gene TRBV10-3 combines with J gene TRBJ1-3, with D possibly being TRBD1 (5 bases). CDR1 and CDR2 from the germline V gene are ENHRY and SYGVKD. The CDR3 spans 14 residues. V lost 8 bases and J lost 0, with 11 bases in between. As DNA, the CDR3 is TGTGCCATCGGGGGAACGGGCTCTGGAAACACCATATATTTT. Translation gives CAIGGTGSGNTIYF.

J is TRBJ2-7 and V is TRBV27, with D possibly being TRBD1 (6 bases). Germline V CDR1 and CDR2: MNHEY, SMNVEV (reference sequence). There are 13 residues in the CDR3. Trimming removed 3 bases at V and 3 bases at J, with 9 bases between. The CDR3 DNA reads as TGTGCCAGCAGTTTCGGACAGCGCTACGAGCAGTACTTC. This translates into CASSFGQRYEQYF.

J is TRBJ1-4 and V is TRBV6-7; D perhaps matches TRBD1 (5 bases). TRBV6-7 is an ORF; its function is uncertain. Trimming removed 2 bases from V and 3 bases from J, with 10 bases in between. The CDR3 totals 15 residues. The CDR3: CASSYEGEANEKLFF. The CDR3, as DNA: TGTGCCAGCAGTTACGAAGGGGAAGCTAATGAAAAACTGTTTTTT.

The V gene is TRBV2, the J gene TRBJ2-5; D not certain. CDR3 length: 13 residues. Trimming cost V 6 bases and J 2 bases, with 10 bases left between them. Germline V lookup: CDR1 SNHLY, CDR2 FYNNEI. The CDR3 sequence: CASSDTVQETQYF. CDR3 in DNA: TGTGCCAGCAGCGACACAGTACAAGAGACCCAGTACTTC.

This clone was counted once. The genes are TRBV6-1 and TRBJ2-1; no clear D. This CDR3 spans 13 amino acids. Germline loops: CDR1 MNHNS, CDR2 SASEGT. Trimming shortened V by 4 bases and J by 5 bases, and 9 bases separated the two germline ends. The CDR3 protein is CASSAGANNEQFF. CDR3 sequence (DNA): TGTGCCAGCAGTGCGGGCGCTAACAATGAGCAGTTCTTC.

The chain links TRBV2 to TRBJ2-6; TRBD1 matches at 7 bases. Germline values: CDR1 SNHLY, CDR2 FYNNEI. V trimming: 2 bases; J trimming: 0 bases; junction bases outside the gene matches: 10. The CDR3 is made up of 19 amino acids. The CDR3 here is CASSEIYRGPNSGANVLTF. CDR3 sequence (DNA): TGTGCCAGCAGTGAAATCTACAGGGGTCCAAACTCTGGGGCCAACGTCCTGACTTTC.

V usage is TRBV5-4 and J usage is TRBJ2-5; perhaps D is TRBD1 or TRBD2 (6 bases each). Germline assignment: CDR1 SGHNT and CDR2 YYREEE (reference sequence). The CDR3 sequence is 14 residues long. The V and J ends lost 0 bases and 7 bases respectively, with 13 bases between them. This chain's CDR3 is CASSLDGGLGTQYF. The CDR3 coding sequence is TGTGCCAGCAGCTTGGATGGGGGGCTGGGGACCCAGTACTTC.

By share, this clone ranks as large. CDR3 sequence: CASSDGTKGELFF. The CDR3 DNA is TGTGCCAGCAGTGATGGGACAAAAGGGGAGCTGTTTTTT. The V gene is TRBV2, the J gene TRBJ2-2; perhaps TRBD1 as D (6 bases). The CDR3 is 13 amino acids. V lost 3 bases and J lost 8, with 10 bases in between. Germline CDR1 SNHLY, CDR2 FYNNEI.

This clone was found once. The J gene is TRBJ1-2, the V gene TRBV10-3, with TRBD1 identical over 8 bases. The CDR3 is 13 residues long. The ends lost 6 bases at V and 6 bases at J; junction bases unmatched: 6. CDR1 and CDR2 (germline): ENHRY, SYGVKD. The CDR3 DNA reads as TGTGCCATCAGACAGGACAGGGTAAATGGCTACACCTTC. This encodes CAIRQDRVNGYTF.